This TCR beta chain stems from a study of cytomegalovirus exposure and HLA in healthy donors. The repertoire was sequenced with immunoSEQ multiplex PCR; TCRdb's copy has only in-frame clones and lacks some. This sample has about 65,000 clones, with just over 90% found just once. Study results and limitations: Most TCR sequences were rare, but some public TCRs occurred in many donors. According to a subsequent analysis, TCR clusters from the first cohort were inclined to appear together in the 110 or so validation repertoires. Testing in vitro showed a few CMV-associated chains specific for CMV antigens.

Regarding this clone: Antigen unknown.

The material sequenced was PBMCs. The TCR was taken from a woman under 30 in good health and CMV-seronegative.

CDR3 loop: CASGSRLAGGQEQFF. Here the CDR3 DNA reads TGTGCCAGCGGATCACGACTAGCGGGGGGGCAGGAGCAGTTCTTC. This chain joins TRBV27 and TRBJ2-1, with 14 bases aligning to TRBD2. This CDR3 contains 15 residues. The J segment lost 10 bases and the V segment lost 8 bases, leaving 10 bases of the junction unmatched. Germline-derived CDR1 and CDR2 are MNHEY and SMNVEV (reference sequence).